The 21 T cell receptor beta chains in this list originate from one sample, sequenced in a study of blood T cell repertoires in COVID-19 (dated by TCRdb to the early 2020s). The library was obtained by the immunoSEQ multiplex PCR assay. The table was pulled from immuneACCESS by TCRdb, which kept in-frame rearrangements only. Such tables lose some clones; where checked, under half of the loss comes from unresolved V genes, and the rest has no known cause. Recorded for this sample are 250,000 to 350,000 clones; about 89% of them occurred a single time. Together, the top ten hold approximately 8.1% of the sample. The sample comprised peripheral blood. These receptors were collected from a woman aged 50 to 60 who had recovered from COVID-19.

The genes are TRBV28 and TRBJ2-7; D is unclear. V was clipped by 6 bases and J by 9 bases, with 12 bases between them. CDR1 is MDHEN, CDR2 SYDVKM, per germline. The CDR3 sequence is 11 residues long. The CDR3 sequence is CASSQITGQYF. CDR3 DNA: TGTGCCAGCAGCCAAATCACGGGGCAGTACTTC.

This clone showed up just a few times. The CDR3 is CASSRIPGTEAFF. The CDR3 nucleotides read TGTGCCAGCAGCCGAATCCCCGGCACTGAAGCTTTCTTT. V gene TRBV9 combines with J gene TRBJ1-1; D remains ambiguous. This CDR3 is 13 amino acids long. The V and J ends lost 4 bases and 4 bases respectively, with 11 bases between them. The V gene's germline CDR1 is SGDLS and CDR2 YYNGEE. The full variable domain, its missing parts supplied by reference TRBV9 and TRBJ1-1, is DSGVTQTPKHLITATGQRVTLRCSPRSGDLSVYWYQQSLDQGLQFLIQYYNGEERAKGNILERFSAQQFPDLHSELNLSSLELGDSALYFCASSRIPGTEAFFGQGTRLTVV.

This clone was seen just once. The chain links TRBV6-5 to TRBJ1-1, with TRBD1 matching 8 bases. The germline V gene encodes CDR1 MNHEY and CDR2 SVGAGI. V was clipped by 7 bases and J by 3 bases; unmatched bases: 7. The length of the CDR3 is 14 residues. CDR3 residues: CASIGTGGYTEAFF. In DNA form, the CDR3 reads TGTGCCAGCATTGGTACAGGGGGGTACACTGAAGCTTTCTTT.

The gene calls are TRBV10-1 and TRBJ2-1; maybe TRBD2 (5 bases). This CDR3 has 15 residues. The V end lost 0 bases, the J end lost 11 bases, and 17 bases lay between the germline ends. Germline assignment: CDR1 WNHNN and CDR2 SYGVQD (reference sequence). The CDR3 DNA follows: TGCGCCAGCAGTGAGTCGAAGGCGGGTCGCCGGAAGCAGTTCTTC. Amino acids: CASSESKAGRRKQFF.

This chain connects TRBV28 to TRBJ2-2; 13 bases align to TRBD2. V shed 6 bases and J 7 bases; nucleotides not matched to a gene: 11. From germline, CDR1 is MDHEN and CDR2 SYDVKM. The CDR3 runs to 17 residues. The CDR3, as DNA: TGTGCCAGCAGCCTAATGGGGACTAGCGGGATAGGCGGGGAGCTGTTTTTT. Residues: CASSLMGTSGIGGELFF.

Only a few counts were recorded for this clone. Here the CDR3 reads CARGGAFF. The CDR3 DNA sequence: TGTGCCAGGGGGGGTGCTTTCTTT. The chain employs TRBV5-3 and TRBJ1-1; perhaps TRBD1 as D (5 bases). TRBV5-3 is classed as an ORF, of uncertain function. The CDR3 runs to 8 residues. V was trimmed by 8 bases and J by 11 bases, leaving 7 bases between them.

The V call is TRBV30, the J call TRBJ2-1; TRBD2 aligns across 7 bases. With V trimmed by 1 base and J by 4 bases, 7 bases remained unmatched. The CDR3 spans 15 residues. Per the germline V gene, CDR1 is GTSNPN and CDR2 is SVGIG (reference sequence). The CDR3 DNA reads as TGTGCCTGGAGTGGCCAGACTAGCAAATACAATGAGCAGTTCTTC. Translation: CAWSGQTSKYNEQFF.

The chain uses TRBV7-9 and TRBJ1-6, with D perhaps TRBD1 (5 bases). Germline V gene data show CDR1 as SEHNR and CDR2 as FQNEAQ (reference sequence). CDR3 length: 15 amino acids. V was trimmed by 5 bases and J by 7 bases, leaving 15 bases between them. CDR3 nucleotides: TGTGCCAGCAGCCAGCGACAGAGCCAAAATTCACCCCTCCACTTT. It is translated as CASSQRQSQNSPLHF.

The CDR3 nucleotides read TGTGCCAGCAGCTCGGGGGACTTTCATTATAATTCACCCCTCCACTTT. It yields the protein CASSSGDFHYNSPLHF. V is TRBV5-4 and J is TRBJ1-6; weak D call: TRBD1 (5 bases). The CDR3 is made up of 16 amino acids. CDR1 is SGHNT and CDR2 is YYREEE in the germline V gene (reference sequence). Trimming shortened V by 3 bases and J by 4 bases, and 14 bases separated the two germline ends.

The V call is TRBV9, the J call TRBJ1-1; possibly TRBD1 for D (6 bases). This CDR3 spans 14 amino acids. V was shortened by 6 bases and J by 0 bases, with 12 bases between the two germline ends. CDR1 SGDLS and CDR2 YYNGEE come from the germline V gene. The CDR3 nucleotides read TGTGCCAGCACCAGACAGGCTCTGAACACTGAAGCTTTCTTT. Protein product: CASTRQALNTEAFF.

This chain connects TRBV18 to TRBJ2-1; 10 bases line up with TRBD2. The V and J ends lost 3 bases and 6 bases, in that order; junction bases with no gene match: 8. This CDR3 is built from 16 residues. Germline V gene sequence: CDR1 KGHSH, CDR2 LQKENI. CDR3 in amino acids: CASSPGQRGGRNEQFF. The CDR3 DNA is TGTGCCAGCTCACCGGGCCAGCGGGGGGGCCGCAATGAGCAGTTCTTC.

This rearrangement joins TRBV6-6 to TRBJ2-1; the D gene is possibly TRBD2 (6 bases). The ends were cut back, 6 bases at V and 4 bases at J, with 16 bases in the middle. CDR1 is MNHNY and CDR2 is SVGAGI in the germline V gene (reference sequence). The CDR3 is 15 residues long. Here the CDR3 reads CASRLTFAGYNEQFF. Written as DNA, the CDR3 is TGTGCCAGCAGATTAACATTTGCGGGGTACAATGAGCAGTTCTTC.

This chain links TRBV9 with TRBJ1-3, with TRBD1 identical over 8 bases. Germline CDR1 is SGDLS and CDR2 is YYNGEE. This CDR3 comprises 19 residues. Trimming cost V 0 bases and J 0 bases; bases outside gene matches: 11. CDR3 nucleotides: TGTGCCAGCAGCGTAGGGCCGGGACAGGAACAATTCTCTGGAAACACCATATATTTT. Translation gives CASSVGPGQEQFSGNTIYF.

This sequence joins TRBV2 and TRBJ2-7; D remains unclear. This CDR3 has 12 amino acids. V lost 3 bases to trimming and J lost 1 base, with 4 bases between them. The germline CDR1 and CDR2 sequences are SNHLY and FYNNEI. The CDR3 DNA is TGTGCCAGCAGTGACCGGTCCTACGAGCAGTACTTC. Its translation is CASSDRSYEQYF.

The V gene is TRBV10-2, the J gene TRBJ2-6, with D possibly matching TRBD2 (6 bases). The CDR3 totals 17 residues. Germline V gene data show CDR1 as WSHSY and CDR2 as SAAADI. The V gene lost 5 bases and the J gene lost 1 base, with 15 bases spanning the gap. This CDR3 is CASSRGFGVSGANVLTF. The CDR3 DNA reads TGCGCCAGCAGTCGGGGGTTTGGGGTATCTGGGGCCAACGTCCTGACTTTC.

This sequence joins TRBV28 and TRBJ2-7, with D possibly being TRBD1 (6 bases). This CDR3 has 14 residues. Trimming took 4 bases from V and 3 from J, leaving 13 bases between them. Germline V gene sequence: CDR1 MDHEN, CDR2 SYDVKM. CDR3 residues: CASSSYRDLYEQYF. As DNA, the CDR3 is TGTGCCAGCAGTTCCTACAGGGATCTCTACGAGCAGTACTTC.

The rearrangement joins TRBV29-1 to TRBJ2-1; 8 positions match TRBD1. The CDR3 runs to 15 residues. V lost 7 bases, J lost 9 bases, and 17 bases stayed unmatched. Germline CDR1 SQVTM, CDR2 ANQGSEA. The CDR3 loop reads CSARAQGAVSGEQFF. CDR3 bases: TGCAGCGCTAGAGCCCAGGGGGCAGTATCTGGTGAGCAGTTCTTC.

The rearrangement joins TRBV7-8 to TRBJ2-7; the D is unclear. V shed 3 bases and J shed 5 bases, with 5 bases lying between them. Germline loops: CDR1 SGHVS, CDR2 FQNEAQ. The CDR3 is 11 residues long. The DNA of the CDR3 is TGTGCCAGCAGCTTTCAGAACGAGCAGTACTTC. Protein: CASSFQNEQYF. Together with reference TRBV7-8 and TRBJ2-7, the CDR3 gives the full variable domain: GAGVSQSPRYKVAKRGQDVALRCDPISGHVSLFWYQQALGQGPEFLTYFQNEAQLDKSGLPSDRFFAERPEGSVSTLKIQRTQQEDSAVYLCASSFQNEQYFGPGTRLTVT.

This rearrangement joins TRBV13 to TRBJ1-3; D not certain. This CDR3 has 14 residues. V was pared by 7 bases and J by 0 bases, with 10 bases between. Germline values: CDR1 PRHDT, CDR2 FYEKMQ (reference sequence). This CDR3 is CASTYSGSGNTIYF. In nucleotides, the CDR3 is TGTGCCAGCACCTACTCCGGCTCTGGAAACACCATATATTTT. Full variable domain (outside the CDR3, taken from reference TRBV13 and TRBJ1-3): AAGVIQSPRHLIKEKRETATLKCYPIPRHDTVYWYQQGPGQDPQFLISFYEKMQSDKGSIPDRFSAQQFSDYHSELNMSSLELGDSALYFCASTYSGSGNTIYFGEGSWLTVV.

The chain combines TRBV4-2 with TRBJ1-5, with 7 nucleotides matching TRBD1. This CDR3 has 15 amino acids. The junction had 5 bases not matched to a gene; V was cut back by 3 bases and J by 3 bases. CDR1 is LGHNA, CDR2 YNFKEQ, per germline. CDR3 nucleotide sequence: TGTGCCAGCAGCCAGACAGACAGGGTCAATCAGCCCCAGCATTTT. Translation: CASSQTDRVNQPQHF.

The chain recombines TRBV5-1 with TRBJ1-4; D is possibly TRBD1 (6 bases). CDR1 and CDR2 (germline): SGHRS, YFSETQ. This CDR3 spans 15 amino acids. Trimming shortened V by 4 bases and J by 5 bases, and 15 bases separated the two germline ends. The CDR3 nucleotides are TGCGCCAGCAGCAGGCAGACAGGATCCAATGAAAAACTGTTTTTT. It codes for CASSRQTGSNEKLFF. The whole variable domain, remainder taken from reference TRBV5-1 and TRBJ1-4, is KAGVTQTPRYLIKTRGQQVTLSCSPISGHRSVSWYQQTPGQGLQFLFEYFSETQRNKGNFPGRFSGRQFSNSRSEMNVSTLELGDSALYLCASSRQTGSNEKLFFGSGTQLSVL.